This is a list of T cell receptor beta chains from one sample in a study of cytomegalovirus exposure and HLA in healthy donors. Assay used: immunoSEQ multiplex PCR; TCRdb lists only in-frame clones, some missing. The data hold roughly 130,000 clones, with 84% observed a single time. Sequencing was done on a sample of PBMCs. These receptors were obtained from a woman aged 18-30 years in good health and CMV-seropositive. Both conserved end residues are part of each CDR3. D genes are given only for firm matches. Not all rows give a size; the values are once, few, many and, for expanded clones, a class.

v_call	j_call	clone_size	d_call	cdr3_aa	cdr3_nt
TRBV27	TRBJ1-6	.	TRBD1	CASTPGQKYSSLHF	TGTGCCAGCACCCCGGGACAGAAATATTCATCCCTCCACTTT
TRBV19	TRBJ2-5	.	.	CASSPGLEETQYF	TGTGCCAGTAGTCCCGGTTTAGAAGAGACCCAGTACTTC
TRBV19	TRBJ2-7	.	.	CASSAGFYEQYF	TGTGCCAGTAGTGCAGGATTCTACGAGCAGTACTTC
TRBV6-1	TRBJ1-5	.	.	CASRQQGNNQPQHF	TGTGCCAGCAGGCAACAGGGAAACAATCAGCCCCAGCATTTT
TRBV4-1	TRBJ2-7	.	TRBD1	CASSQEGGGSYEQYF	TGCGCCAGCAGCCAAGAAGGGGGCGGATCCTACGAGCAGTACTTC
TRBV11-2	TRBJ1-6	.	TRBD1	CASSLHGTGTSPLHF	TGTGCCAGCAGCTTACACGGGACAGGGACTTCACCCCTCCACTTT
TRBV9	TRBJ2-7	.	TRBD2	CASSGPGTSGVYEQYF	TGTGCCAGCAGCGGCCCCGGCACTAGCGGGGTCTACGAGCAGTACTTC
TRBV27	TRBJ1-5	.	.	CASGPRVQPQHF	TGTGCCAGCGGCCCCCGTGTTCAGCCCCAGCATTTT
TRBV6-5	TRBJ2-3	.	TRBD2	CASSPGLANTDTQYF	TGTGCCAGCAGTCCCGGACTAGCCAACACAGATACGCAGTATTTT
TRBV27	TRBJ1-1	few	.	CASSWGMNTEAFF	TGTGCCAGCAGTTGGGGCATGAACACTGAAGCTTTCTTT
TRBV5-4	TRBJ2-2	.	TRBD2	CASSSRLAERGELFF	TGTGCCAGCAGCTCGCGACTAGCGGAGAGGGGGGAGCTGTTTTTT
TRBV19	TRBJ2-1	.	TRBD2	CASSLFWGGREDEQFF	TGTGCCAGTAGTCTATTCTGGGGAGGGAGGGAGGATGAGCAGTTCTTC
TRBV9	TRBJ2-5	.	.	CASSVVMASETQYF	TGTGCCAGCAGCGTAGTAATGGCCTCAGAGACCCAGTACTTC
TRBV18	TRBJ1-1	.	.	CASSPIGTDYTEAFF	TGTGCCAGCTCACCAATTGGGACTGACTACACTGAAGCTTTCTTT
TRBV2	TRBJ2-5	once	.	CASKEGLRGQRGETQYF	TGTGCCAGCAAGGAGGGTTTGCGGGGGCAACGAGGGGAGACCCAGTACTTC
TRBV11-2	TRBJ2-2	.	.	CASSPLAWPTGELFF	TGTGCCAGCAGCCCCTTGGCCTGGCCCACCGGGGAGCTGTTTTTT
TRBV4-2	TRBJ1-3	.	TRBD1	CASSRTGDGNTIYF	TGTGCCAGCAGCCGGACAGGGGATGGAAACACCATATATTTT
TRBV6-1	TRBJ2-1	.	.	CASSEPGGSYNEQFF	TGTGCCAGCAGTGAGCCCGGGGGCTCCTACAATGAGCAGTTCTTC
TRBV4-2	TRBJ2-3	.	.	CASSQGWDNTDTQYF	TGTGCCAGCAGCCAAGGTTGGGACAACACAGATACGCAGTATTTT
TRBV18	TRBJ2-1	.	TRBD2	CASSPLTGGPNEQFF	TGTGCCAGCTCACCACTAACGGGGGGGCCTAATGAGCAGTTCTTC
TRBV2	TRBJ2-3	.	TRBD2	CASRSGGSTDTQYF	TGTGCCTCAAGGTCGGGGGGGTCCACAGATACGCAGTATTTT
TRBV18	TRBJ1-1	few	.	CASSRMGEAFF	TGTGCCAGCTCGAGGATGGGTGAAGCTTTCTTT
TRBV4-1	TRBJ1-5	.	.	CASSLVGEGQPQHF	TGCGCCAGCAGCCTCGTTGGGGAGGGACAGCCCCAGCATTTT
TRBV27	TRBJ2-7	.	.	CASGAVSSSYEQYF	TGTGCCAGCGGGGCGGTCTCGAGCTCCTACGAGCAGTACTTC
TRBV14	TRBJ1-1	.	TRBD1	CASSRGQGWETEAFF	TGTGCCAGCAGCAGGGGACAGGGTTGGGAGACTGAAGCTTTCTTT
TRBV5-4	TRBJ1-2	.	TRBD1	CASSLGDRANYGYTF	TGTGCCAGCAGCTTGGGGGACAGGGCCAACTATGGCTACACCTTC
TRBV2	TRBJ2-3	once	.	CASSEALAGTQYF	TGTGCCAGCAGTGAAGCGTTAGCCGGTACGCAGTATTTT
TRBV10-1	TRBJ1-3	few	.	CASSRDRTANGNTIYF	TGCGCCAGCAGTAGGGATCGGACAGCAAACGGAAACACCATATATTTT
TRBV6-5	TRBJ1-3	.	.	CASRDISGNTIYF	TGTGCCAGCAGGGACATTTCTGGAAACACCATATATTTT
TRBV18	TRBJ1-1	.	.	CASSPIQNTEAFF	TGTGCCAGCTCACCCATCCAGAACACTGAAGCTTTCTTT
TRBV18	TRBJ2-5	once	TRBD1	CASSPPGQAGETQYF	TGTGCCAGCTCACCACCGGGACAGGCCGGGGAGACCCAGTACTTC
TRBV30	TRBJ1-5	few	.	CACSPRGGSNQPQHF	TGTGCCTGCTCCCCCCGCGGAGGGAGCAATCAGCCCCAGCATTTT
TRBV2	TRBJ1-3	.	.	CASRSQTGTGNTIYF	TGTGCCAGCAGGTCCCAAACAGGGACTGGAAACACCATATATTTT
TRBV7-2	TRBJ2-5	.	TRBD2	CASSLGLAGGQETQYF	TGTGCCAGCAGCTTAGGACTAGCGGGGGGCCAAGAGACCCAGTACTTC
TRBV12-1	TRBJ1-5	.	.	CASSPGEKKRTGYQPQHF	TGTGCCAGCAGCCCTGGAGAGAAAAAACGGACAGGGTATCAGCCCCAGCATTTT
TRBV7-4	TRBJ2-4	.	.	CASERRSGNIQYF	TGTGCCAGTGAGAGGAGGTCAGGAAACATTCAGTACTTC
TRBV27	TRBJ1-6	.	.	CASRSHGGDHSPLHF	TGTGCCAGCAGATCTCACGGGGGGGACCATTCACCCCTCCACTTT
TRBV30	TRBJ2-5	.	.	CACLFAGQETQYF	TGTGCCTGCCTCTTCGCAGGCCAAGAGACCCAGTACTTC
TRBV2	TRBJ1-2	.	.	CASSVTGNYGYTF	TGTGCCAGCAGTGTCACGGGAAATTATGGCTACACCTTC
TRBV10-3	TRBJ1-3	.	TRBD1	CAISDPEQGEWNTIYF	TGTGCCATCAGTGATCCCGAACAGGGGGAATGGAACACCATATATTTT
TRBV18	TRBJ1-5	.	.	CASSPEVGNQPQHF	TGTGCCAGCTCACCGGAGGTAGGCAATCAGCCCCAGCATTTT
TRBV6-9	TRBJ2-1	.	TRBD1	CASTLTGDEQFF	TGTGCCAGCACCTTGACAGGGGATGAGCAGTTCTTC
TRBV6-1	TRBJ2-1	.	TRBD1	CASSESPGTGKDEQFF	TGTGCCAGCAGTGAAAGTCCAGGGACAGGGAAGGACGAGCAGTTCTTC